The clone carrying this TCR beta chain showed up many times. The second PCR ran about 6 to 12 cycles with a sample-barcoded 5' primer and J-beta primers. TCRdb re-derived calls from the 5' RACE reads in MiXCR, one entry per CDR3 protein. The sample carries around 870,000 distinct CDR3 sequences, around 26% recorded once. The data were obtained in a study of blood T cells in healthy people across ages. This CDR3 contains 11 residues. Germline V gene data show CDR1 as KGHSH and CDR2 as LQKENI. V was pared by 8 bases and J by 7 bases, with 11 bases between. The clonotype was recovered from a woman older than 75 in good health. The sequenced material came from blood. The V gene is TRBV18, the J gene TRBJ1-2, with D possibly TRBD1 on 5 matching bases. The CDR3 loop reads CASSPGRGYTF. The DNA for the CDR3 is TGTGCCAGCAGCCCGGGACGTGGCTACACCTTC.